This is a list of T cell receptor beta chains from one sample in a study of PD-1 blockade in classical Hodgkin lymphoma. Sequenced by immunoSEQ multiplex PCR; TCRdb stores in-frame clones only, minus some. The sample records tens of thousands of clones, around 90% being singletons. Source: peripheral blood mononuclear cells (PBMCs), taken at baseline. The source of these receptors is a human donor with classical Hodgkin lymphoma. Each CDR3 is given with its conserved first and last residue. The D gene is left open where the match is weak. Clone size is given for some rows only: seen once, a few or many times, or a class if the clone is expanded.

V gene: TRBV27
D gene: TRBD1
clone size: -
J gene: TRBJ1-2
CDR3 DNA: TGTGCCAGCAGTTTGGGACAGGGTCTCTACACCTTC
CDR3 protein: CASSLGQGLYTF

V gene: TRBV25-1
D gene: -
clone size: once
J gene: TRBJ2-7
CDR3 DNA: TGTGCCACCGGAGGGAGCTACGAGCAGTACTTC
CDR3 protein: CATGGSYEQYF

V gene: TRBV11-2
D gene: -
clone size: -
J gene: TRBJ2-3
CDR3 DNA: TGTGCCAGCAGCTTGCTGGGTACAGATACGCAGTATTTT
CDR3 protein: CASSLLGTDTQYF

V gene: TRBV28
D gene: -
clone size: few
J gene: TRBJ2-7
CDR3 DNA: TGTGCCAGCAGCTCGGGAGTCTACGAGCAGTACTTC
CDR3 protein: CASSSGVYEQYF

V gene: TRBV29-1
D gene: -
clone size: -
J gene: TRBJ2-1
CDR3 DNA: TGCAGCGTGGCTTCTAGGACAGGGAGGGACAATGAGCAGTTCTTC
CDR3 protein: CSVASRTGRDNEQFF

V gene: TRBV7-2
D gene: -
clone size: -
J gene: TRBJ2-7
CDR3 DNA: TGTGCCAGCAGCTTACTGTCGGGGGCCAACTCCTACGAGCAGTACTTC
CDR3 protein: CASSLLSGANSYEQYF

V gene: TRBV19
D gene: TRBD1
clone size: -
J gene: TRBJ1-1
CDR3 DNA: TGTGCCAGTAGTGCGGGACAGAGTAACACTGAAGCTTTCTTT
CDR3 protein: CASSAGQSNTEAFF

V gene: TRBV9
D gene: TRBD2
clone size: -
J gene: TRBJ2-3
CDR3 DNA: TGTGCCAGCAGCGTAGTCTCGCGGGAGGGTCCAGATACGCAGTATTTT
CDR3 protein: CASSVVSREGPDTQYF

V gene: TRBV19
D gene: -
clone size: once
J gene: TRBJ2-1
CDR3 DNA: TGTGCCAGTAGTAGGGGACAGGGGCGCATAGCGGGGACTAGCCTTAGCTCCTACAATGAGCAGTTCTTC
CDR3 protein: CASSRGQGRIAGTSLSSYNEQFF

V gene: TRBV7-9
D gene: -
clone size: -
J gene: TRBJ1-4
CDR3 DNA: TGTGCCAGCAGCCCGATCACAGGCGGGGTCGAAAAACTGTTTTTT
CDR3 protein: CASSPITGGVEKLFF

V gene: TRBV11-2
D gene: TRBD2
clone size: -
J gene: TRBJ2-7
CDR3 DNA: TGTGCCAGCAGCTTTCAGCGGGGACCCTCCTACGAGCAGTACTTC
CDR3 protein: CASSFQRGPSYEQYF

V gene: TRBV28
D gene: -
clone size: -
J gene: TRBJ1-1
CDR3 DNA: TGTGCCAGCAGTTTAATGGGGAACACTGAAGCTTTCTTT
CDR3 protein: CASSLMGNTEAFF

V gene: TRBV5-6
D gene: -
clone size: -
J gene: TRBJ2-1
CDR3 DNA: TGTGCTTCACGTGGGCTGGACCAGGGGAACAATGAGCAGTTCTTC
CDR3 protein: CASRGLDQGNNEQFF

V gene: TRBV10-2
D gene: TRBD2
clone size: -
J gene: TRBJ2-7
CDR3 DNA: TGCGCCAGCAAACTAGCGGGGGGTATGGGGGAGCAGTACTTC
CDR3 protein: CASKLAGGMGEQYF

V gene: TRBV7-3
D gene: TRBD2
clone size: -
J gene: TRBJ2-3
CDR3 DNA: TGTGCCAGCAGCCCGGGGACTAGCGGGTTAGATACGCAGTATTTT
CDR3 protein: CASSPGTSGLDTQYF

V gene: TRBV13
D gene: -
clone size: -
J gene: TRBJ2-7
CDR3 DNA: TGTGCCAGCAACCTTCAGGGACTTCCGCCATACGAGCAGTACTTC
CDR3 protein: CASNLQGLPPYEQYF

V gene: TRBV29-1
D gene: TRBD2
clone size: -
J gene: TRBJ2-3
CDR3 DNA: TGCAGCGTCCTGACTAGCCTTGATACGCAGTATTTT
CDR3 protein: CSVLTSLDTQYF

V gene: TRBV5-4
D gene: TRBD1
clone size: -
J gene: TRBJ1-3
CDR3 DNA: TGTGCCAGCAGCATCGGGACAGGGGGAAACACCATATATTTT
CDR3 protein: CASSIGTGGNTIYF

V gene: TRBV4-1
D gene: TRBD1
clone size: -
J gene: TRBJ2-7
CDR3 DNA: TGCGCCAGCAGCCGCCAACAGGGGGCGTCCTCCTACGAGCAGTACTTC
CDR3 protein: CASSRQQGASSYEQYF

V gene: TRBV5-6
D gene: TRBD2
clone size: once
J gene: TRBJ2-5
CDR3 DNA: TGTGCCAGCAGCTTGTTGAGCGGGGGGGCAGACTTTGGAGAGACCCAGTACTTC
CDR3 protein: CASSLLSGGADFGETQYF

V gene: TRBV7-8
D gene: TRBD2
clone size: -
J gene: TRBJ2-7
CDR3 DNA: TGTGCCAGCAGCTTAGTGGGACTAGCGGGAAGGTACGAGCAGTACTTC
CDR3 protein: CASSLVGLAGRYEQYF

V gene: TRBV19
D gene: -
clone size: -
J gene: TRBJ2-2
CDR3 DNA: TGTGCCACCTCACGCGAAGGAACGGGTTTGAGCGGGGAGCTGTTTTTT
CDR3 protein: CATSREGTGLSGELFF

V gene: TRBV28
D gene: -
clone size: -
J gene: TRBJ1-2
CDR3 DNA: TGTGCCAGCAGTTCTCAGGGGCACTATGGCTACACCTTC
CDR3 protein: CASSSQGHYGYTF

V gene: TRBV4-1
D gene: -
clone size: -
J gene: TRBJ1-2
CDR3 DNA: TGCGCCAGCAGTGTGGACTTACAGGGCTATGGCTACACCTTC
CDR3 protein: CASSVDLQGYGYTF

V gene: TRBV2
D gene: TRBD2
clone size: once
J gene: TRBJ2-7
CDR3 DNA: TGTGCCAGCAGTGCTTGGGCTAGCGGGCCCTACGAGCAGTACTTC
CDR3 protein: CASSAWASGPYEQYF

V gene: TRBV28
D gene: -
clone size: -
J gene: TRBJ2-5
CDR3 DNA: TGTGCCAGCCTAAGGGGGGGGAGCGGGGAGACCCAGTACTTC
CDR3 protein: CASLRGGSGETQYF

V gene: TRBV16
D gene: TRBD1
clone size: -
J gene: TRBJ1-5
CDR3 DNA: TGTGCCAGCAGCGACAGGCGGACAGGGAACAATCAGCCCCAGCATTTT
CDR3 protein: CASSDRRTGNNQPQHF

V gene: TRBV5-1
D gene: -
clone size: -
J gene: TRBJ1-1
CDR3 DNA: TGCGCCAGCAGCTTGGGGGGTGAGACTGAAGCTTTCTTT
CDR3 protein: CASSLGGETEAFF

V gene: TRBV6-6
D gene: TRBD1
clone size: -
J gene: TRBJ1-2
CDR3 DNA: TGTGCCAGCAGTTACCGGACAGGGGATTATGGCTACACCTTC
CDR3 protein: CASSYRTGDYGYTF

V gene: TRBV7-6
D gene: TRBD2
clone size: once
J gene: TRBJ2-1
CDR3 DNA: TGTGCCAGCAGCTTGGCGGGGGGCAACAATGAGCAGTTCTTC
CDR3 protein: CASSLAGGNNEQFF

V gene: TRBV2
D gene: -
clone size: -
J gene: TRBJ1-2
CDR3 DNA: TGTGCCAGCAGTACTAACTATGGCTACACCTTC
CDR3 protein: CASSTNYGYTF

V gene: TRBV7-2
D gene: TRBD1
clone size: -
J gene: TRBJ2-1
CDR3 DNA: TGTGCCAGCAGCACTGGACAGGGCAACCGAAATGAGCAGTTCTTC
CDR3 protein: CASSTGQGNRNEQFF

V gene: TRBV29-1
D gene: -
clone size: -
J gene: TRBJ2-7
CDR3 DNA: TGCAGCGTTACACGCGGTTCCTACGAGCAGTACTTC
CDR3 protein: CSVTRGSYEQYF

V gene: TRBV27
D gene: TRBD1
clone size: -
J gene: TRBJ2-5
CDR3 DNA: TGTGCCAGCAGTTTATGGGGACAGGGGATACAAGAGACCCAGTACTTC
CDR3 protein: CASSLWGQGIQETQYF

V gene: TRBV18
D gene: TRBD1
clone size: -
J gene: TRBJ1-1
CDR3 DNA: TGTGCCAGCTACCTGGACAGGGCAGGAAACACTGAAGCTTTCTTT
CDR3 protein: CASYLDRAGNTEAFF

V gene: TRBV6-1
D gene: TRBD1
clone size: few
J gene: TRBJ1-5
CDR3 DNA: TGTGCCAGCAGTGATGACAGGGCTAGCAATCAGCCCCAGCATTTT
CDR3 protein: CASSDDRASNQPQHF

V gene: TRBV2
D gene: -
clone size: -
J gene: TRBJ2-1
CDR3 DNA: TGTGCCAGCGGACCGTCCTACAATGAGCAGTTCTTC
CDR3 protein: CASGPSYNEQFF

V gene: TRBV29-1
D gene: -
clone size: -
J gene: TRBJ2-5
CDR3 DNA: TGCAGCGTTGATCAGCGGCCTCAAGAGACCCAGTACTTC
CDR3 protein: CSVDQRPQETQYF

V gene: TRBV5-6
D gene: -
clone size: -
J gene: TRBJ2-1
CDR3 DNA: TGTGCCAGCAGCTTGGGCAGGGCGAATGAGCAGTTCTTC
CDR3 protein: CASSLGRANEQFF

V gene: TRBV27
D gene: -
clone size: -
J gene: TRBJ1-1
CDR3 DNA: TGTGCCAGCAGTCAAGGGGGTTGGGACACTGAAGCTTTCTTT
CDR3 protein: CASSQGGWDTEAFF

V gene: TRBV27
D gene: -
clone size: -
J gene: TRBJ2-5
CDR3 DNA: TGTGCCAGCAGTTCGGGAGAGACCCAGTACTTC
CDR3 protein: CASSSGETQYF

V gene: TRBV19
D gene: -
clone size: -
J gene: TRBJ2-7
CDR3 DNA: TGTGCCAGTAGTGGGACCTCCGTCTACGAGCAGTACTTC
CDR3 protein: CASSGTSVYEQYF

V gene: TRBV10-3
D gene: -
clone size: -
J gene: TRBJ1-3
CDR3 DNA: TGTGCCATTGAGCGGGGCTCTGGAAACACCATATATTTT
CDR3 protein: CAIERGSGNTIYF

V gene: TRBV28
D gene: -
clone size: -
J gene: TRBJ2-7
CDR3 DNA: TGTGCCAGCAGTTTAGAGGGTAGGCACGAGCAGTACTTC
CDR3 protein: CASSLEGRHEQYF

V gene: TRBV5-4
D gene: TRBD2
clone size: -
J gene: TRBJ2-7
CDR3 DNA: TGTGCCAGCAGCTTGAACCAGGCGGGGGTTGGCGGGAGACTTAGCGAGCAGTACTTC
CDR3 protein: CASSLNQAGVGGRLSEQYF

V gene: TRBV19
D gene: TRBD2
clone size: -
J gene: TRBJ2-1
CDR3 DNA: TGTGCCAGTAGTATACTAGCGGGAGACTCCTACAATGAGCAGTTCTTC
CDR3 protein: CASSILAGDSYNEQFF

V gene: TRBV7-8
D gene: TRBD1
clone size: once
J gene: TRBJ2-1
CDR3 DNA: TGTGCCAGCAGCGAAAGACGACAGGGGGCGGGGAATGAGCAGTTCTTC
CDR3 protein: CASSERRQGAGNEQFF

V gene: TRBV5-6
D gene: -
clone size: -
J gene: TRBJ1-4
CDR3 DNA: TGTGCCAGCAGCTTACAGGGATATAATGAAAAACTGTTTTTT
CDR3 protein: CASSLQGYNEKLFF

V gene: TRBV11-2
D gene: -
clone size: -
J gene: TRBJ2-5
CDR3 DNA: TGTGCCAGCGGCTTAGATGCGGGGTACACCCAGTACTTC
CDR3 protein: CASGLDAGYTQYF

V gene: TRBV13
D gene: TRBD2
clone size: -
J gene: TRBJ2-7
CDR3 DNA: TGTGCCAGCAGCTCCTCGACTAGCGAGACCTACGAGCAGTACTTC
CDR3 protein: CASSSSTSETYEQYF

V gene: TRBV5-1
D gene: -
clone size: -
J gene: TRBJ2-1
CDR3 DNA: TGCGCCAGCAGCCCCACCCTTAACTACAATGAGCAGTTCTTC
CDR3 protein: CASSPTLNYNEQFF